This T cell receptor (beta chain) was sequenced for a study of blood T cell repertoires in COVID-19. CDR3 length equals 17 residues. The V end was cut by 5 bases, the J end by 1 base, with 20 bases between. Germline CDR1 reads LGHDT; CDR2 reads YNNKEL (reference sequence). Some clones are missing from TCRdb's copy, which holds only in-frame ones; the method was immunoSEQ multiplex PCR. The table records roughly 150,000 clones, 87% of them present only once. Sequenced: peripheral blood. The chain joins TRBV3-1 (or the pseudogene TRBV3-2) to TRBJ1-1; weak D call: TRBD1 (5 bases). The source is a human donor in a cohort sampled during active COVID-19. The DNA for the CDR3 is TGTGCCAGCAGCAACGACAGTCCCTACAAAACGAACACTGAAGCTTTCTTT. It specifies CASSNDSPYKTNTEAFF.